This TCR beta chain stems from a study of blood T cell repertoires in COVID-19. Study-wide context: COVID-19 samples collected from the United States, Italy and Spain covered acute and convalescent phases.

The CDR3 sequence is 15 residues long. The ends lost 4 bases at V and 4 bases at J; junction bases unmatched: 6. Germline V gives CDR1 SGHTA, CDR2 FQGTGA. This clone was seen just once. Libraries were prepared by immunoSEQ multiplex PCR; TCRdb keeps only in-frame clonotypes and omits some of them. The data show hundreds of thousands of clones, around 89% seen once. The source of this sequence is a man between 45 and 60 years old who had been exposed to COVID-19. The chain links TRBV7-3 to TRBJ2-2; 7 positions match TRBD1. Sequencing was performed on PBMCs or T cells enriched from blood (not recorded which). In nucleotides, the CDR3 is TGTGCCAGCAGCTCGGGACAGAAGACCACCGGGGAGCTGTTTTTT. Amino acids: CASSSGQKTTGELFF.